What follows are 27 T cell receptor beta chains derived from one specimen sequenced in a study of T cell responses to AZD1222 COVID-19 vaccine. Libraries were prepared by immunoSEQ multiplex PCR; TCRdb keeps only in-frame clonotypes and omits some of them. The profile shows about 140,000 clones, 70% to 90% of them singletons. The starting material was peripheral blood, obtained on day 0 of AZD1222 vaccination. The origin of the receptors is an adult in good health.

This clone was recorded a few times. The V and J genes are TRBV5-6 and TRBJ1-3, with a weak D call TRBD1 (5 bases). Germline V gene sequence: CDR1 SGHDT, CDR2 YYEEEE. V was cut by 4 bases and J by 3 bases, with 14 bases left in between. The CDR3 consists of 15 residues. The CDR3 DNA follows: TGTGCCAGCAGCGGACCGGGACGGCTTGGAAACACCATATATTTT. Encoded protein: CASSGPGRLGNTIYF.

This chain links TRBV10-1 with TRBJ1-1; 8 positions agree with TRBD1. Per germline, CDR1 WNHNN and CDR2 SYGVQD (reference sequence). Trimming took 2 bases from V and 1 from J; bases not matched to a gene: 3. The CDR3 contains 15 residues. The CDR3 nucleotides read TGCGCCAGCAGTGAGGCAGGGGGCTCGAACACTGAAGCTTTCTTT. Translated, it gives CASSEAGGSNTEAFF.

This chain uses TRBV10-1 with TRBJ1-2; a possible D gene is TRBD1 (5 bases). Per the germline V gene, CDR1 is WNHNN and CDR2 is SYGVQD (reference sequence). V was shortened by 5 bases and J by 2 bases, with 9 bases between the two germline ends. This CDR3 is built from 13 residues. This CDR3 is CASSQGGNYGYTF. The CDR3 DNA reads TGCGCCAGCAGTCAGGGAGGGAACTATGGCTACACCTTC.

The CDR3 here is CASSLFIRTGANVLTF. CDR3 DNA: TGTGCCAGCAGCTTATTTATCCGGACCGGGGCCAACGTCCTGACTTTC. This sequence joins TRBV11-2 and TRBJ2-6; D uncertain. V dropped 2 bases and J dropped 4 bases, with 12 bases sitting between them. Germline CDR1 is SGHAT and CDR2 is FQNNGV. The CDR3 sequence is 16 residues long.

The rearrangement links TRBV6-5 to TRBJ2-1, with TRBD1 matching over 9 bases. This CDR3 has 15 amino acids. The junction had 7 bases not matched to a gene; V was cut back by 6 bases and J by 4 bases. The germline V gene has CDR1 MNHEY and CDR2 SVGAGI. The CDR3 reads CASSLGGTGYNEQFF. DNA of the CDR3: TGTGCCAGCAGCCTGGGAGGGACAGGGTACAATGAGCAGTTCTTC.

CDR3 DNA sequence: TGTGCCAGCAGCCAGTCGGGTGTGGCTACCCAAGAGACCCAGTACTTC. This sequence encodes CASSQSGVATQETQYF. V is TRBV3-1 (or the pseudogene TRBV3-2) and J is TRBJ2-5; no definite D call. This CDR3 region has 16 residues. V was trimmed by 3 bases and J by 1 base, leaving 15 bases between them. The germline gives CDR1 LGHDT, CDR2 YNNKEL (reference sequence).

The rearrangement uses TRBV6-5 and TRBJ1-1, with D perhaps matching TRBD1 (6 bases). The CDR3 has 16 amino acids. Germline CDR1 and CDR2: MNHEY and SVGAGI. Trimming took off 2 bases at V and 0 bases at J, with 13 bases between the two ends. The CDR3 region is CASSYGARGLNTEAFF. In nucleotides, the CDR3 is TGTGCCAGCAGTTACGGCGCCAGGGGATTGAACACTGAAGCTTTCTTT.

This clone was picked up one time. The chain combines TRBV18 with TRBJ1-3, with D possibly TRBD1 on 5 matching bases. The CDR3 has 13 amino acids. Trimming removed 5 bases from V and 11 bases from J, with 16 bases in between. From germline, CDR1 is KGHSH and CDR2 LQKENI. CDR3 bases: TGTGCCAGCTCAACACGGGGGAGGCAGCCCATATATTTT. It yields the protein CASSTRGRQPIYF.

The chain combines TRBV11-2 with TRBJ1-1, with a possible D match to TRBD1 (5 bases). Trimming removed 5 bases at V and 5 bases at J, with 18 bases between. Per the germline V gene, CDR1 is SGHAT and CDR2 is FQNNGV. There are 15 residues in the CDR3. DNA for the CDR3: TGTGCCAGCAGCCCCGTTTTCGGGGCGGGTACTGAAGCTTTCTTT. It encodes CASSPVFGAGTEAFF.

The gene calls are TRBV5-1 and TRBJ2-7, with D maybe TRBD1 (5 bases). The CDR3 runs to 14 residues. Germline V gene sequence: CDR1 SGHRS, CDR2 YFSETQ. V shed 5 bases and J shed 4 bases, with 16 bases lying between them. DNA for the CDR3: TGCGCCAGCAGTTGGGATGTAGGGGTGTACGAGCAGTACTTC. Translating gives CASSWDVGVYEQYF. Combining the CDR3 with reference TRBV5-1 and TRBJ2-7 gives the whole variable domain KAGVTQTPRYLIKTRGQQVTLSCSPISGHRSVSWYQQTPGQGLQFLFEYFSETQRNKGNFPGRFSGRQFSNSRSEMNVSTLELGDSALYLCASSWDVGVYEQYFGPGTRLTVT.

The chain couples TRBV4-1 to TRBJ1-2, with 12 bases identical to TRBD1. The CDR3 length is 20 residues. CDR1 and CDR2 (germline): MGHRA, YSYEKL. J gave up 0 bases and V 4 bases, and 15 bases lay outside the gene matches. The CDR3 loop reads CASSPPGQGAQVEANYGYTF. In nucleotides, the CDR3 is TGCGCCAGCAGCCCGCCGGGACAGGGGGCGCAAGTGGAAGCTAACTATGGCTACACCTTC.

V usage is TRBV12-3 or TRBV12-4 and J usage is TRBJ2-5, with a possible D match to TRBD2 (6 bases). Trimming left V 5 bases short and J 2 bases short, with 9 bases between. The CDR3 runs to 13 residues. CDR3 region: CASSRTIQETQYF. The CDR3 region has the DNA TGTGCCAGCAGTCGGACTATTCAAGAGACCCAGTACTTC.

This chain links TRBV19 with TRBJ1-1, with unresolved D. CDR3 length: 13 amino acids. V lost 7 bases to trimming and J lost 1 base, with 10 bases between them. Germline CDR1 reads LNHDA; CDR2 reads SQIVND (reference sequence). The CDR3 nucleotides are TGTGCCAGTACGACACTGTCGAACACTGAAGCTTTCTTT. It specifies CASTTLSNTEAFF.

This clone was observed a handful of times. CDR3 nucleotides: TGTGCCACCAGCACCGACCAGCTTGGAAACACCATATATTTT. Protein: CATSTDQLGNTIYF. The V gene is TRBV15, the J gene TRBJ1-3, with D unclear. The CDR3 length is 14 residues. CDR1 and CDR2 from the germline V gene are LNHNV and YYDKDF (reference sequence). Trimming removed 4 bases from V and 3 bases from J, with 10 bases in between.

This chain connects TRBV11-2 to TRBJ2-1; possibly TRBD2 for D (7 bases). CDR1 is SGHAT and CDR2 is FQNNGV in the germline V gene. This CDR3 contains 16 residues. Trimming cost V 2 bases and J 6 bases, with 17 bases left between them. This CDR3 reads CASSLRGGGLINEQFF. DNA of the CDR3: TGTGCCAGCAGCTTACGGGGCGGGGGCCTTATCAATGAGCAGTTCTTC.

The chain recombines TRBV20-1 with TRBJ1-5; D unresolved. The germline CDR1 and CDR2 sequences are DFQATT and SNEGSKA (reference sequence). V shed 3 bases and J shed 0 bases, with 9 bases lying between them. This CDR3 has 14 residues. This CDR3 is CSASFANSNQPQHF. The CDR3 DNA is TGCAGTGCTAGTTTCGCCAATAGCAATCAGCCCCAGCATTTT.

V is TRBV6-8 and J is TRBJ2-7, with 7 bases lining up with TRBD1. The CDR3 spans 18 residues. Germline trimming cut 1 base from V and 4 bases from J; bases unmatched to any gene: 16. Germline assignment: CDR1 MNHGY and CDR2 SAAAGT. As DNA, the CDR3 is TGTGCCAGCAGTTACTTAATTGGGACGGGACAGCTTTCGTACGAGCAGTACTTC. It is translated as CASSYLIGTGQLSYEQYF.

This chain joins TRBV3-1 (or the pseudogene TRBV3-2) and TRBJ1-5; D is ambiguous. The CDR3 runs to 14 residues. Germline CDR1 reads LGHDT; CDR2 reads YNNKEL (reference sequence). The V end lost 3 bases, the J end lost 1 base, and 7 bases lay between the germline ends. The CDR3 DNA sequence: TGTGCCAGCAGCCAGTGGCAGAGCAATCAGCCCCAGCATTTT. This translates into CASSQWQSNQPQHF.

The chain combines TRBV11-2 with TRBJ2-4; 7 bases fit TRBD2. V shed 3 bases and J 7 bases; nucleotides not matched to a gene: 3. CDR1 SGHAT and CDR2 FQNNGV come from the germline V gene. This CDR3 has 13 residues. This CDR3 is CASSFGGSNIQYF. As DNA, the CDR3 is TGTGCCAGCAGCTTCGGGGGGTCGAACATTCAGTACTTC.

This rearrangement joins TRBV5-1 to TRBJ1-6, with no clear D. This CDR3 comprises 19 residues. Trimming stripped 2 bases from V and 0 bases from J, with 18 bases between. Germline CDR1 reads SGHRS; CDR2 reads YFSETQ. For the CDR3, the DNA is TGCGCCAGCAGCTTAGCCCCTCAATTAGGGAGCTCCTATAATTCACCCCTCCACTTT. Its translation is CASSLAPQLGSSYNSPLHF.

J is TRBJ1-1 and V is TRBV5-1; 7 positions match TRBD1. V was clipped by 4 bases and J by 7 bases; unmatched bases: 10. The germline V gene has CDR1 SGHRS and CDR2 YFSETQ. The CDR3 has 14 residues. DNA of the CDR3: TGCGCCAGCAGCCCCGGACAGGTCGAAGATGAAGCTTTCTTT. It translates to CASSPGQVEDEAFF.

The V gene is TRBV18, the J gene TRBJ2-2; no firm D call. Trimming removed 2 bases from V and 5 bases from J, with 12 bases in between. The CDR3 consists of 15 residues. In germline, CDR1 is KGHSH, CDR2 LQKENI. DNA of the CDR3: TGTGCCAGCTCACCAACGGTTGGTAATACCGGGGAGCTGTTTTTT. It is translated as CASSPTVGNTGELFF. Drawing the rest from reference TRBV18 and TRBJ2-2, the complete variable domain is NAGVMQNPRHLVRRRGQEARLRCSPMKGHSHVYWYRQLPEEGLKFMVYLQKENIIDESGMPKERFSAEFPKEGPSILRIQQVVRGDSAAYFCASSPTVGNTGELFFGEGSRLTVL.

This clone occurred once. The V gene is TRBV28, the J gene TRBJ2-1; maybe TRBD1 (6 bases). Germline assignment: CDR1 MDHEN and CDR2 SYDVKM. Trimming pared 3 bases from V and 4 bases from J, leaving 16 bases between. CDR3 length: 16 residues. The CDR3, as DNA: TGTGCCAGCAGTTTCGTTGGGAGCAGGGGTTACAATGAGCAGTTCTTC. As protein: CASSFVGSRGYNEQFF.

The chain couples TRBV4-2 to TRBJ2-3; the D gene is possibly TRBD2 (5 bases). The germline V and J ends were trimmed by 1 base and 2 bases, with 13 bases remaining between them. This CDR3 contains 16 residues. CDR1 and CDR2 from the germline V gene are LGHNA and YNFKEQ. The CDR3 is CASSQVVGDHTDTQYF. The CDR3 region has the DNA TGTGCCAGCAGCCAAGTCGTGGGAGACCACACAGATACGCAGTATTTT.

CDR3 region: CAISKGQAMNTEAFF. The CDR3 nucleotides read TGTGCCATCAGTAAGGGACAGGCTATGAACACTGAAGCTTTCTTT. The chain recombines TRBV10-3 with TRBJ1-1, with 8 bases identical to TRBD1. Germline V CDR1 and CDR2: ENHRY, SYGVKD. The CDR3 loop spans 15 amino acids. The V gene end was trimmed by 5 bases and the J gene end by 0 bases; junction bases not matched to a gene: 5.

This clone was counted a few times. V and J are TRBV4-1 and TRBJ2-7, with a weak D call TRBD1 (6 bases). Germline lookup yields CDR1 MGHRA and CDR2 YSYEKL. The CDR3 runs to 14 residues. Trimming removed 4 bases at V and 0 bases at J, with 10 bases between. This chain's CDR3 is CASSPGQNSYEQYF. The CDR3 nucleotides are TGCGCCAGCAGCCCGGGACAAAACTCCTACGAGCAGTACTTC.

This clone was counted a few times. Additional DNA sequences in this sample encode the identical CDR3. The chain links TRBV10-3 to TRBJ2-1; TRBD1 agrees at 9 bases. V dropped 0 bases and J dropped 5; count of bases not matched to a gene: 2. Germline assignment: CDR1 ENHRY and CDR2 SYGVKD. The CDR3 loop spans 15 amino acids. The CDR3 DNA reads TGTGCCATCAGTGAGTCTGGGACAGGGCACAATGAGCAGTTCTTC. It specifies CAISESGTGHNEQFF.